The clone carrying this TCR beta chain was seen a few times. Its target is unknown. This sample is part of a study of blood T cells in healthy people across ages. As for the study in general: Template switching recovered approximately one barcoded beta molecule for every two T cells.

Notes on the study in general: It was found that TCR beta diversity correlated strongly with the percentage of naive T cells.

PCR was performed a second time for 7 to 11 cycles using a sample-barcoded 5' primer and a J-beta primer mix. The yield of each sample was at least 2.5 million CDR3-containing paired-end reads. TCRdb ran MiXCR on the 5' RACE reads and lists one entry per CDR3 protein. The sample contains around 1,000,000 distinct CDR3 sequences, approximately 25% of which appear only once. This sample was shared with a second study, whose subject was T cells of mothers and their children.

This clonotype originated in a girl aged 2-10 years in good health. Sequenced input: blood.

The chain's CDR3 is CAIMAIENTEAFF. The DNA for the CDR3 is TGTGCCATCATGGCCATCGAGAACACTGAAGCTTTCTTT. The chain has TRBV10-3 and TRBJ1-1, with unresolved D. Germline V lookup: CDR1 ENHRY, CDR2 SYGVKD. Between the trimmed V and J ends, which lost 7 bases and 1 base, there was a span of 10 bases. The CDR3 runs 13 residues.